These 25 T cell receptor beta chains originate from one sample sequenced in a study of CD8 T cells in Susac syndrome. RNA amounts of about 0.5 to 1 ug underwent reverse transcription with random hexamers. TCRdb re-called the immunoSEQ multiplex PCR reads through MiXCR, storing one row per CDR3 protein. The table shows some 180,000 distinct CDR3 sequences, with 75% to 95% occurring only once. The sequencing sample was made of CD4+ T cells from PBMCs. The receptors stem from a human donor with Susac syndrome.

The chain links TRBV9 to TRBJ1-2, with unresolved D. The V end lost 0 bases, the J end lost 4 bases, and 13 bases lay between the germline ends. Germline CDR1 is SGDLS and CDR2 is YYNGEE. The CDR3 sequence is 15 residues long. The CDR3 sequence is CASSVERGSAYGYTF. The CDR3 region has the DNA TGTGCCAGCAGCGTAGAACGAGGGTCGGCCTATGGCTACACCTTC.

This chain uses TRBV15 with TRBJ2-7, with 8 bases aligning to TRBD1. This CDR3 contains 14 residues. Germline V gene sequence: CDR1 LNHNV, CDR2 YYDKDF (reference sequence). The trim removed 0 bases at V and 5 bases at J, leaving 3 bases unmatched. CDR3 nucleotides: TGTGCCACCAGCAGAGATCCCAGGGGGCACGAGCAGTACTTC. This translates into CATSRDPRGHEQYF. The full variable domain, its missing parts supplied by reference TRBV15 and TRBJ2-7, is DAMVIQNPRYQVTQFGKPVTLSCSQTLNHNVMYWYQQKSSQAPKLLFHYYDKDFNNEADTPDNFQSRRPNTSFCFLDIRSPGLGDTAMYLCATSRDPRGHEQYFGPGTRLTVT.

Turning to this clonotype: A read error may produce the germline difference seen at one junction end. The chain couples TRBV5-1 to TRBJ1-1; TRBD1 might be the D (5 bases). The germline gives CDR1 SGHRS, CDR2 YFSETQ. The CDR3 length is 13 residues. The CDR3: CASSLQRGAEAFF. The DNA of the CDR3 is TGCGCCAGCAGCTTGCAAAGGGGCGCTGAAGCCTTCTTT.

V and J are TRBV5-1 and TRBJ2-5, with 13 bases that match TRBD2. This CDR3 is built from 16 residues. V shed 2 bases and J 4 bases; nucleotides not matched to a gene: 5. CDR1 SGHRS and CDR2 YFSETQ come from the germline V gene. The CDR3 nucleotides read TGCGCCAGCAGCTTTGGGACTAGCGGGGCGGCAGAGACCCAGTACTTC. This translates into CASSFGTSGAAETQYF. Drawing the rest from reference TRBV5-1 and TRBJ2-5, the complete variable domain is KAGVTQTPRYLIKTRGQQVTLSCSPISGHRSVSWYQQTPGQGLQFLFEYFSETQRNKGNFPGRFSGRQFSNSRSEMNVSTLELGDSALYLCASSFGTSGAAETQYFGPGTRLLVL.

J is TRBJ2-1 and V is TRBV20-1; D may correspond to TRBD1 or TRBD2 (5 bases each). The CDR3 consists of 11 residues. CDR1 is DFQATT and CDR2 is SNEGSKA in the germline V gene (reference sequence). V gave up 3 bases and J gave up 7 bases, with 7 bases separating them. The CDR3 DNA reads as TGCAGTGCTAGCAGGGAGAATGAGCAGTTCTTC. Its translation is CSASRENEQFF.

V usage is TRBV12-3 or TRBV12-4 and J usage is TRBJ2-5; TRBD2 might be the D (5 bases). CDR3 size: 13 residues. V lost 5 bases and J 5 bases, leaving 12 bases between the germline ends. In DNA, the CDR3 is TGTGCCAGCAGTGATCTAGCCTCGGAGACCCAGTACTTC. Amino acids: CASSDLASETQYF.

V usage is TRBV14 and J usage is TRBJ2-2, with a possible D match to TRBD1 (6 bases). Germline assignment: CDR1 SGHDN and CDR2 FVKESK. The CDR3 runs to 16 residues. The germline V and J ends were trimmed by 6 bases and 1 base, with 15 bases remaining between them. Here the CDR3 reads CASSILGHLNTGELFF. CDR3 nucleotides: TGTGCCAGCAGTATCTTGGGACACCTGAACACCGGGGAGCTGTTTTTT.

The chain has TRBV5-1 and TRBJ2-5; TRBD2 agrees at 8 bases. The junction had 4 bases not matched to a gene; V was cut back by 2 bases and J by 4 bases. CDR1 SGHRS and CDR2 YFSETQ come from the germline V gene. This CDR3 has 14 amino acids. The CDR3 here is CASSFSTSGETQYF. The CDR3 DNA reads TGCGCCAGCAGCTTTAGCACTAGCGGAGAGACCCAGTACTTC. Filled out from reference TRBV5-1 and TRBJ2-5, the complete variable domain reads KAGVTQTPRYLIKTRGQQVTLSCSPISGHRSVSWYQQTPGQGLQFLFEYFSETQRNKGNFPGRFSGRQFSNSRSEMNVSTLELGDSALYLCASSFSTSGETQYFGPGTRLLVL.

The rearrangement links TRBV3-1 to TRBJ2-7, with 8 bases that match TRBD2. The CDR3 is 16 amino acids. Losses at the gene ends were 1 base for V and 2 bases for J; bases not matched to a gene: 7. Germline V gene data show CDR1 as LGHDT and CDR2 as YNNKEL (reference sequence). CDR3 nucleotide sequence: TGTGCCAGCAGCCAAGTCGGGAGGGTCGGGACCTACGAGCAGTACTTC. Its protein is CASSQVGRVGTYEQYF.

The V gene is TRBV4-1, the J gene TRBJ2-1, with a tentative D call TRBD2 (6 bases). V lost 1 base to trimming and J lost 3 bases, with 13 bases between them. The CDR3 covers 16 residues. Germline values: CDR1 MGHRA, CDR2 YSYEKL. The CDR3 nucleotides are TGCGCCAGCAGCCAAGGTCCCGGGAGTAACTACAATGAGCAGTTCTTC. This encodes CASSQGPGSNYNEQFF.

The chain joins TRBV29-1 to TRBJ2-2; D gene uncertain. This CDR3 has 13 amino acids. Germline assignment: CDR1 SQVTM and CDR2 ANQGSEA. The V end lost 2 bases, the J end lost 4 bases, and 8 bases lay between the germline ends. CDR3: CSVEKGPTGELFF. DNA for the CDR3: TGCAGCGTTGAAAAAGGACCCACCGGGGAGCTGTTTTTT.

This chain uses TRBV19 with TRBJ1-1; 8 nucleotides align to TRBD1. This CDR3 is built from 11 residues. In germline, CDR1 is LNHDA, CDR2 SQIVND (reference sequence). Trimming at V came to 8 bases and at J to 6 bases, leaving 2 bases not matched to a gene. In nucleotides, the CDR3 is TGTGCCAGTGGACAGGGCGCTGAAGCTTTCTTT. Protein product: CASGQGAEAFF.

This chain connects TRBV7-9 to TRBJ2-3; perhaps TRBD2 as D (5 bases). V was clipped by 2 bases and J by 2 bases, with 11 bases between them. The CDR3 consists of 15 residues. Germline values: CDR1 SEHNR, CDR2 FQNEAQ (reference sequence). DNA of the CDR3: TGTGCCAGCAGCTTAACACTAGGGCCCACAGATACGCAGTATTTT. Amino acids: CASSLTLGPTDTQYF.

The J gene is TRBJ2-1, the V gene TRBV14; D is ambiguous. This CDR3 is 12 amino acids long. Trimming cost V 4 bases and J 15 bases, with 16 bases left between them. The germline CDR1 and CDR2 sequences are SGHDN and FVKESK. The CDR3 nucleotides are TGTGCCAGCAGCCTCAGAACTGAACGGCGGTTCTTC. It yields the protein CASSLRTERRFF.

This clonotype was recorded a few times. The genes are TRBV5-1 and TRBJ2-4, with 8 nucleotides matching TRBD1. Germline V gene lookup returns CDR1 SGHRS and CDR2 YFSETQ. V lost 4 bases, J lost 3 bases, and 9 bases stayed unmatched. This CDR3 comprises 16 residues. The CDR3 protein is CASSIGQGRGKNIQYF. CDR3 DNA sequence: TGCGCCAGCAGCATCGGACAGGGCAGAGGCAAAAACATTCAGTACTTC. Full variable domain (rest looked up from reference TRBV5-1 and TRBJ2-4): KAGVTQTPRYLIKTRGQQVTLSCSPISGHRSVSWYQQTPGQGLQFLFEYFSETQRNKGNFPGRFSGRQFSNSRSEMNVSTLELGDSALYLCASSIGQGRGKNIQYFGAGTRLSVL.

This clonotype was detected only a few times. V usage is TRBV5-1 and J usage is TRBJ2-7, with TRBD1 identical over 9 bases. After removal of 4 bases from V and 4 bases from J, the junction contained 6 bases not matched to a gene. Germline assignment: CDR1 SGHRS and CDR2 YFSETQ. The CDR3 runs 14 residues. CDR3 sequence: CASSNGTGLYEQYF. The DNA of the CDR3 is TGCGCCAGCAGCAACGGGACAGGGCTTTACGAGCAGTACTTC.

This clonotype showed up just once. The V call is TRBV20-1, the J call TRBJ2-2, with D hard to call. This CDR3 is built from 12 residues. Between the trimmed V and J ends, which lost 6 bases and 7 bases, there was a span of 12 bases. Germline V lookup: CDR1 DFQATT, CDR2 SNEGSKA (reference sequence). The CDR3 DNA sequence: TGCAGTGCATCCCGGGCCGGCGGGGAGCTGTTTTTT. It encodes CSASRAGGELFF.

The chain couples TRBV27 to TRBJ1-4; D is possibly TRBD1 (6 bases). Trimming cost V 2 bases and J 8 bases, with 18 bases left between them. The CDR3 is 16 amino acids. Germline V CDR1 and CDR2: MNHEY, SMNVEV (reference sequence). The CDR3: CASSLGYGAGVEKLFF. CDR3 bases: TGTGCCAGCAGTTTAGGGTACGGGGCAGGGGTAGAAAAACTGTTTTTT.

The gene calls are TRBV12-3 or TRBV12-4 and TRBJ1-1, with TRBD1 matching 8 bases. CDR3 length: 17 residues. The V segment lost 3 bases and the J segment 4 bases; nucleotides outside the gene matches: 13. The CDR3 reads CASSLRDRPQRGTEAFF. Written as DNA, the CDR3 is TGTGCCAGCAGTTTGAGGGACAGGCCCCAAAGAGGCACTGAAGCTTTCTTT.

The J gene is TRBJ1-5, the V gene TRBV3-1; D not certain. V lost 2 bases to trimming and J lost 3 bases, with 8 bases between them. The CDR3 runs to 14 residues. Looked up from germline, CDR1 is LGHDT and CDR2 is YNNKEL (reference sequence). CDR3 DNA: TGTGCCAGCAGCCAACAGGTTTCCAATCAGCCCCAGCATTTT. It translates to CASSQQVSNQPQHF.

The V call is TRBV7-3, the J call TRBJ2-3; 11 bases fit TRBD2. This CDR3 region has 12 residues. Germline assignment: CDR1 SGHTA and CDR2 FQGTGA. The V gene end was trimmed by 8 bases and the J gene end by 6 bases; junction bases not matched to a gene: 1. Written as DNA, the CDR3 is TGTGCCAGCGGACTAGCGGGTGATACGCAGTATTTT. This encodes CASGLAGDTQYF.

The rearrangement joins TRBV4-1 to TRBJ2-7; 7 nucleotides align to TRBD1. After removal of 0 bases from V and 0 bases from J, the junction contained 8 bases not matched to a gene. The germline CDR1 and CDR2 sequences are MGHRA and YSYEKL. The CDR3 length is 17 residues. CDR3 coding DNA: TGCGCCAGCAGCCAAGATCTCCTCCGGGACAGCTCCTACGAGCAGTACTTC. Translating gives CASSQDLLRDSSYEQYF.

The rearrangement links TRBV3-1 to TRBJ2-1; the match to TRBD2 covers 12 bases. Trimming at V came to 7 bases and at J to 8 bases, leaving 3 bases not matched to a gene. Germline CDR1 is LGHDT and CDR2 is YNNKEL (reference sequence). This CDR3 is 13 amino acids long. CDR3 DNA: TGTGCCAGCAACCTAGCGGGGGGGGATGAGCAGTTCTTC. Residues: CASNLAGGDEQFF.

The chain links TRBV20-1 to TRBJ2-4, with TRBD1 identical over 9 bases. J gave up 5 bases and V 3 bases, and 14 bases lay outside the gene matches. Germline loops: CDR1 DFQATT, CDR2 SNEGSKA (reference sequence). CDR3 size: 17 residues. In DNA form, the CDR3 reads TGCAGTGCTAGGCCCCCGGGACAGGGTTTGATTCAAAACATTCAGTACTTC. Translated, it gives CSARPPGQGLIQNIQYF.

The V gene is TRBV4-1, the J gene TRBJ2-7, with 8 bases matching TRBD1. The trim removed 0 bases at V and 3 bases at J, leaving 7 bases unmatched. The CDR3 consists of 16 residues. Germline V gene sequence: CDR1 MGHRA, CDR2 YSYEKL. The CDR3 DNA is TGCGCCAGCAGCCAAGACCGGGACAGGAGCAACTACGAGCAGTACTTC. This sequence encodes CASSQDRDRSNYEQYF.